The clone carrying this T cell receptor beta chain was counted a few times. The source of the sample is a study of CD8 T cells in Susac syndrome. With random hexamers, 0.5 to 1 ug RNA was reverse transcribed. Multiplex PCR with immunoSEQ amplified the TCR beta CDR3 across 54 Vbeta and 13 Jbeta. TCRdb independently ran MiXCR on the immunoSEQ multiplex PCR reads; one entry per CDR3 protein. The data contain 250,000 to 350,000 distinct CDR3 sequences, around 84% of them seen just once; the ten biggest clones take up 0.11%. CD8+ and CD4+ T cells from blood underwent TCR beta sequencing. The study used treatment-naive patients who had stable or active relapsing-remitting disease as multiple sclerosis controls. CD8+ and CD4+ T cells were negatively isolated; TEMRA cells were FACS-enriched. Germline V lookup: CDR1 MNHEY, CDR2 SMNVEV (reference sequence). This CDR3 contains 15 residues. V shed 2 bases and J 7 bases; nucleotides not matched to a gene: 11.

The sample consisted of CD8+ T cells from PBMCs. The chain uses TRBV27 and TRBJ2-7; TRBD2 agrees at 7 bases. This clonotype was sampled from a human donor with multiple sclerosis. This CDR3 is CASSLEAGVLREQYF. The CDR3 coding sequence is TGTGCCAGCAGTTTAGAGGCGGGAGTCCTCCGGGAGCAGTACTTC.